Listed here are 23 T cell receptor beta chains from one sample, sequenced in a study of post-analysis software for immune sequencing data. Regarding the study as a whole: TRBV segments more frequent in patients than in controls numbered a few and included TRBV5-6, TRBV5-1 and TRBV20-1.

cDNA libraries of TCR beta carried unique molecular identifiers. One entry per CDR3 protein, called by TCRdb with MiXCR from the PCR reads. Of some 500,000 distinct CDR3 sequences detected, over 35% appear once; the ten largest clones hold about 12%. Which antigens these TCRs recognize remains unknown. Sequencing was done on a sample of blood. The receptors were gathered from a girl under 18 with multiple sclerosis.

DNA of the CDR3: TGTGCCAGCAGCTTTACCGCGTTCTACGAGCAGTACTTC. Its protein product is CASSFTAFYEQYF. The V and J genes are TRBV5-6 and TRBJ2-7; D not certain. The V and J ends lost 2 bases and 3 bases respectively, with 9 bases between them. This CDR3 is built from 13 residues. Germline lookup yields CDR1 SGHDT and CDR2 YYEEEE.

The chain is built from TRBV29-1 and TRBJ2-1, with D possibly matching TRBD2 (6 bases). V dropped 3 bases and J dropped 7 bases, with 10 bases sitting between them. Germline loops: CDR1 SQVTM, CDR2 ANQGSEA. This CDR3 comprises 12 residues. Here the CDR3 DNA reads TGCAGCGTTGATTCGGAGGGGAATGAGCAGTTCTTC. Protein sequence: CSVDSEGNEQFF.

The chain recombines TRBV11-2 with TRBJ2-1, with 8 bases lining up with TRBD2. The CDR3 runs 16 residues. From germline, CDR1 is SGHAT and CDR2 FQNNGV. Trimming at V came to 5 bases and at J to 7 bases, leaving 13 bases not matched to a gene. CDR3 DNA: TGTGCCAGCAGCGCAACCGGGGGGGCTTTCACGAATGAGCAGTTCTTC. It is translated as CASSATGGAFTNEQFF.

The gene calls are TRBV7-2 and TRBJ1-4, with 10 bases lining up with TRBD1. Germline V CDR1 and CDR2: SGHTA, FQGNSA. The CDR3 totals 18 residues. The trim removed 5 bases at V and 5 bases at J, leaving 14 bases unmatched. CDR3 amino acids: CASSAALGQGGRNEKLFF. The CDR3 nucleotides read TGTGCCAGCAGCGCCGCCCTTGGACAGGGGGGAAGGAATGAAAAACTGTTTTTT.

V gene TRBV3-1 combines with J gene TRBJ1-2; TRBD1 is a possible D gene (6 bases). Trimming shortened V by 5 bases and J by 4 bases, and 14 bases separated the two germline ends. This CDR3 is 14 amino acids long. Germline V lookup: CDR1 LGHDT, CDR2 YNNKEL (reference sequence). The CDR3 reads CASSAEQGFYGYTF. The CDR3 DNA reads TGTGCCAGCAGCGCCGAACAGGGATTCTATGGCTACACCTTC.

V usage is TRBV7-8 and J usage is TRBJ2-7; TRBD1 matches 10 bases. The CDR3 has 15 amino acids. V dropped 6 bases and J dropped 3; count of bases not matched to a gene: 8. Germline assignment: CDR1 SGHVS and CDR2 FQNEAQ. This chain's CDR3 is CASREWTGGNYEQYF. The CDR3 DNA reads TGTGCCAGCAGAGAATGGACAGGGGGGAACTACGAGCAGTACTTC. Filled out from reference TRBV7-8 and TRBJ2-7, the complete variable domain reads GAGVSQSPRYKVAKRGQDVALRCDPISGHVSLFWYQQALGQGPEFLTYFQNEAQLDKSGLPSDRFFAERPEGSVSTLKIQRTQQEDSAVYLCASREWTGGNYEQYFGPGTRLTVT.

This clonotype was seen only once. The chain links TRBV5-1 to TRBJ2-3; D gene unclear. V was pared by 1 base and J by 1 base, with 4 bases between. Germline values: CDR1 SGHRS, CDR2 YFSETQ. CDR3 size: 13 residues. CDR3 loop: CASSLWGTDTQYF. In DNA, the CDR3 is TGCGCCAGCAGCTTGTGGGGCACAGATACGCAGTATTTT.

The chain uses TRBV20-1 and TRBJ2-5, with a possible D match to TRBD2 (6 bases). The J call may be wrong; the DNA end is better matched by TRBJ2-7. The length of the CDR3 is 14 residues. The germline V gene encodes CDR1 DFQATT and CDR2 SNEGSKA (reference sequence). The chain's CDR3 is CSARPRDSPYEQYF. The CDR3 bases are TGCAGTGCTAGACCCCGGGACTCTCCCTACGAGCAGTACTTC.

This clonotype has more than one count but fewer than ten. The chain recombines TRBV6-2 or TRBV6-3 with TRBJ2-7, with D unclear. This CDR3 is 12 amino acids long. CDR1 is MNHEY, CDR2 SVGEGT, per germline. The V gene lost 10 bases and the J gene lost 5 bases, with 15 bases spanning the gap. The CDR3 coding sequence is TGTGCCATCAAGACTCATTTGGACGAGCAGTACTTC. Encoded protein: CAIKTHLDEQYF.

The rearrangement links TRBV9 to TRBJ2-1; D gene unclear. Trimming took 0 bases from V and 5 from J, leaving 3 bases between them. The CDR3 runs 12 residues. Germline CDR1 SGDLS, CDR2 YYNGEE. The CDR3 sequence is CASSVGDNEQFF. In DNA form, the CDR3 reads TGTGCCAGCAGCGTAGGGGACAATGAGCAGTTCTTC.

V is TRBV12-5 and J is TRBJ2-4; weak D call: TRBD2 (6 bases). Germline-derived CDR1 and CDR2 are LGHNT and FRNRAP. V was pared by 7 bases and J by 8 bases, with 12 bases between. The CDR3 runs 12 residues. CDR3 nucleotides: TGTGCTAGTGCCCAGGAGGGAGACATTCAGTACTTC. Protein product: CASAQEGDIQYF.

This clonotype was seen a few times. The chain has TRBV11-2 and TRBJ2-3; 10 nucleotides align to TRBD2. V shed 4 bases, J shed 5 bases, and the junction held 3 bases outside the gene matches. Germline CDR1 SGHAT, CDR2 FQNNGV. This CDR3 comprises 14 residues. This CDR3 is CASSSAGGLDTQYF. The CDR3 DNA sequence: TGTGCCAGCAGCTCAGCGGGAGGGCTAGATACGCAGTATTTT.

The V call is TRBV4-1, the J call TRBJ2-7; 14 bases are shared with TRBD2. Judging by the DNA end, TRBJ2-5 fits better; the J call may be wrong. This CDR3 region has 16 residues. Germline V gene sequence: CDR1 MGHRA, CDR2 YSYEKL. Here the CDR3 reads CASSQTSGRATETQYF. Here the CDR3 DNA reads TGCGCCAGCAGCCAGACTAGCGGGAGGGCCACAGAGACCCAGTACTTC.

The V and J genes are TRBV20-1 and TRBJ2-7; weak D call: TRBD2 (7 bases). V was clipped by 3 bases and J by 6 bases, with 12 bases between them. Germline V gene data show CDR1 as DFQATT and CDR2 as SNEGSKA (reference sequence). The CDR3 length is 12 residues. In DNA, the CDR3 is TGCAGTGCTAGGGCGGGGGCTGGCGAGCAGTACTTC. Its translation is CSARAGAGEQYF.

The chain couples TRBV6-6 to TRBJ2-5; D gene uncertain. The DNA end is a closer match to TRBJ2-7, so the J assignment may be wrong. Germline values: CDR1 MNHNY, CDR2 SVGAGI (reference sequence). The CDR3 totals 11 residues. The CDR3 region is CASSYRHEQYF. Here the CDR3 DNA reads TGTGCCAGCAGTTACAGGCACGAGCAGTACTTC.

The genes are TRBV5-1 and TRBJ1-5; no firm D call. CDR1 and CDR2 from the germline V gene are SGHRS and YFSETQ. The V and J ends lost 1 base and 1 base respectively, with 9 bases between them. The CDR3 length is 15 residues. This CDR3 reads CASSLSSNSNQPQHF. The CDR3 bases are TGCGCCAGCAGCTTGTCTTCCAACAGCAATCAGCCCCAGCATTTT.

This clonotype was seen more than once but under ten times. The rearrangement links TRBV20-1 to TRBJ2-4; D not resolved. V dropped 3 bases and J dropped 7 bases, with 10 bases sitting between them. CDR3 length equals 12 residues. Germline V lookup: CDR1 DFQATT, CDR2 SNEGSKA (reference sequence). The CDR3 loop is CSARGSWNIQYF. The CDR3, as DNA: TGCAGTGCTAGGGGGTCCTGGAACATTCAGTACTTC.

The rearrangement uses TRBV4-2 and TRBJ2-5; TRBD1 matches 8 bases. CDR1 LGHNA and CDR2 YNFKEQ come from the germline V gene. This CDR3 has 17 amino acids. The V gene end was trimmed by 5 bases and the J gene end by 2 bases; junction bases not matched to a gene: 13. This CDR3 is CASSTESGTGRQETQYF. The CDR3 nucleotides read TGTGCCAGCAGCACCGAGTCGGGGACAGGTCGACAAGAGACCCAGTACTTC.

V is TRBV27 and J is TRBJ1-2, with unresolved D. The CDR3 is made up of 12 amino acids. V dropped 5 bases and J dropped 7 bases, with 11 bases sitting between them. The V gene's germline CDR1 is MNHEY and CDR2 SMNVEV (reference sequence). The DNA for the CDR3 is TGTGCCAGCAGTCCCTCCACGGGTGGCTACACCTTC. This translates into CASSPSTGGYTF.

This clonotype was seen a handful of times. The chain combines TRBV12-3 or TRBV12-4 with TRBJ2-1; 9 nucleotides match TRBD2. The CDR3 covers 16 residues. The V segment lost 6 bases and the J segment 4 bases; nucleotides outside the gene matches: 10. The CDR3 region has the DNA TGTGCCAGCAGAATAGCGGGAGATTCGATATACAATGAGCAGTTCTTC. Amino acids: CASRIAGDSIYNEQFF.

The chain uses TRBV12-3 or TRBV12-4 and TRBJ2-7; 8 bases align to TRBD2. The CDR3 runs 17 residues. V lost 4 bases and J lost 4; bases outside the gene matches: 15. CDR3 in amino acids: CASSSSEKSGSFYEQYF. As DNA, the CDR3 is TGTGCCAGCAGTTCCTCCGAGAAAAGCGGGAGCTTTTACGAGCAGTACTTC.

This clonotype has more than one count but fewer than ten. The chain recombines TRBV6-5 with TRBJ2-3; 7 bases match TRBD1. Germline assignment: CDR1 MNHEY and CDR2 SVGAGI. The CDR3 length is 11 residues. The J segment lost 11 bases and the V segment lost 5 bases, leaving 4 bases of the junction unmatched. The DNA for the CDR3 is TGTGCCAGCAGTCAACAGGGGCGGCAGTATTTT. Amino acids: CASSQQGRQYF.

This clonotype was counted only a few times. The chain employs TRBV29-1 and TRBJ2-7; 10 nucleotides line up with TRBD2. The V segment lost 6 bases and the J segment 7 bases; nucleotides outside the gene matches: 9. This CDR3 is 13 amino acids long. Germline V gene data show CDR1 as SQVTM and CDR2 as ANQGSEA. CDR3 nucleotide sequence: TGCAGCGTGACTAGCGGGTCCTACAATGAGCAGTACTTC. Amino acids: CSVTSGSYNEQYF.